This T cell receptor beta chain is from a study of blood T cell repertoires in COVID-19. Overall study context: The cDNA or gDNA used as material had been derived from T cells, B-cell-depleted T cells, or PBMCs.

How the authors handled the data: Estimation of nucleated cell counts relied on the amplification of reference gene primers. Sequencing used immunoSEQ multiplex PCR; TCRdb keeps in-frame clones, though not all of them. V, J and clone size reflect that table, while D and trimming were determined from the DNA. The sample holds more than 95,000 clones, 88% seen once. Sequenced: peripheral blood. This TCR was recovered from a human donor in a cohort sampled during active COVID-19.

The CDR3 reads CASSHYGGAGGPGGTDTQYF. In DNA, the CDR3 is TGTGCCAGCAGCCACTACGGGGGAGCGGGGGGGCCCGGCGGCACAGATACGCAGTATTTT. The chain has TRBV4-2 and TRBJ2-3; 10 bases map to TRBD2. The CDR3 is 20 amino acids. Germline V lookup: CDR1 LGHNA, CDR2 YNFKEQ. The V gene end was trimmed by 3 bases and the J gene end by 1 base; junction bases not matched to a gene: 16.